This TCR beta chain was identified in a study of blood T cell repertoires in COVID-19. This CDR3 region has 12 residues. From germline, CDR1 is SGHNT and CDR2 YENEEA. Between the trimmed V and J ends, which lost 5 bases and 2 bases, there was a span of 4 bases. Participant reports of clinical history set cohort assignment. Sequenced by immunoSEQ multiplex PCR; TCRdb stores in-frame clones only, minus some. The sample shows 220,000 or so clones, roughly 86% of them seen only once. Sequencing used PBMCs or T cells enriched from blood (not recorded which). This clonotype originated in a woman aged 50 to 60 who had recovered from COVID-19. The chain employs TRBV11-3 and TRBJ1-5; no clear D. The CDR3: CASSPGNQPQHF. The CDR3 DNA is TGTGCCAGCAGCCCAGGCAATCAGCCCCAGCATTTT.